The next 5 T cell receptor beta chains were all read from a single sample in a study of blood T cells in healthy people across ages. For the second PCR, which ran for roughly 7 to 11 cycles, a sample-barcoded 5' primer and a J-beta primer mix were used. MiXCR was run by TCRdb on the 5' RACE reads, yielding one entry per CDR3 protein. The repertoire holds 600,000 to 800,000 distinct CDR3 sequences, with 20% to 25% as singletons. Sequenced material: blood. All receptors come from a man between 65 and 85 years old in good health.

The chain is built from TRBV20-1 and TRBJ2-7, with 12 bases that match TRBD2. Germline V gives CDR1 DFQATT, CDR2 SNEGSKA (reference sequence). This CDR3 contains 15 residues. J was trimmed by 7 bases and V by 6 bases; bases with no gene match: 13. CDR3 loop: CSAGQRLAGAGEQYF. CDR3 DNA sequence: TGCAGTGCGGGACAAAGACTAGCGGGAGCAGGTGAGCAGTACTTC.

This chain joins TRBV29-1 and TRBJ2-1, with TRBD2 matching 9 bases. The assigned J gene may be wrong: the sequence end matches TRBJ2-7 better. The CDR3 has 14 amino acids. CDR1 and CDR2 from the germline V gene are SQVTM and ANQGSEA. For the CDR3, the DNA is TGCAGCGCCTGCACGGACCTAGCGGGATACGAGCAGTACTTC. It encodes CSACTDLAGYEQYF.

This clonotype was seen ten or more times. The chain employs TRBV6-2 or TRBV6-3 and TRBJ2-1; 9 bases align to TRBD2. Trimming at V came to 6 bases and at J to 5 bases, leaving 8 bases not matched to a gene. Germline CDR1 and CDR2: MNHEY and SVGEGT. The CDR3 consists of 15 residues. The DNA of the CDR3 is TGTGCCAGCAGGAGAATAGCGGGAGACCACAATGAGCAGTTCTTC. Protein: CASRRIAGDHNEQFF.

The V call is TRBV18, the J call TRBJ2-5; 10 bases map to TRBD1. The CDR3 runs to 14 residues. Trimming at V came to 0 bases and at J to 11 bases, leaving 6 bases not matched to a gene. Germline CDR1 is KGHSH and CDR2 is LQKENI. This CDR3 reads CASSPPDRGVIQYF. CDR3 sequence (DNA): TGTGCCAGCTCACCACCGGACAGGGGGGTGATTCAGTACTTC.

In its sample, this clonotype was seen a few times. The chain carries TRBV3-1 and TRBJ2-7; a weak D match, TRBD1 (6 bases). Trimming stripped 6 bases from V and 3 bases from J, with 12 bases between. There are 13 residues in the CDR3. Per the germline V gene, CDR1 is LGHDT and CDR2 is YNNKEL (reference sequence). CDR3 region: CASRPTGYYEQYF. In DNA form, the CDR3 reads TGTGCCAGCAGACCCACAGGGTACTACGAGCAGTACTTC.